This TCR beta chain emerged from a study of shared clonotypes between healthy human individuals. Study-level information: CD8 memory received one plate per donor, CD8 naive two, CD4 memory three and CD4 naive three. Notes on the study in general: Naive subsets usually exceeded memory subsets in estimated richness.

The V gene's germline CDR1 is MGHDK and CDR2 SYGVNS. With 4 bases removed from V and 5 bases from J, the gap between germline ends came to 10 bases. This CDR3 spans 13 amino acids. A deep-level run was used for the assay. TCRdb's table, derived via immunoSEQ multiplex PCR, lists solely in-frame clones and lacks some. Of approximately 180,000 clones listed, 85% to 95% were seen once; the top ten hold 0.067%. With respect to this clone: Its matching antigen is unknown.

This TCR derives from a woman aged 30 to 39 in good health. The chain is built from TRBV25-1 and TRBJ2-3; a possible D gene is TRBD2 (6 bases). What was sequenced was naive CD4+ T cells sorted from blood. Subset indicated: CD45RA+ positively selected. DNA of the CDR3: TGTGCCAGCAGTGTGACAGCGGGAGATACGCAGTATTTT. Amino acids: CASSVTAGDTQYF. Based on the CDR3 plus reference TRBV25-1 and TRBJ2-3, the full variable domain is EADIYQTPRYLVIGTGKKITLECSQTMGHDKMYWYQQDPGMELHLIHYSYGVNSTEKGDLSSESTVSRIRTEHFPLTLESARPSHTSQYLCASSVTAGDTQYFGPGTRLTVL.